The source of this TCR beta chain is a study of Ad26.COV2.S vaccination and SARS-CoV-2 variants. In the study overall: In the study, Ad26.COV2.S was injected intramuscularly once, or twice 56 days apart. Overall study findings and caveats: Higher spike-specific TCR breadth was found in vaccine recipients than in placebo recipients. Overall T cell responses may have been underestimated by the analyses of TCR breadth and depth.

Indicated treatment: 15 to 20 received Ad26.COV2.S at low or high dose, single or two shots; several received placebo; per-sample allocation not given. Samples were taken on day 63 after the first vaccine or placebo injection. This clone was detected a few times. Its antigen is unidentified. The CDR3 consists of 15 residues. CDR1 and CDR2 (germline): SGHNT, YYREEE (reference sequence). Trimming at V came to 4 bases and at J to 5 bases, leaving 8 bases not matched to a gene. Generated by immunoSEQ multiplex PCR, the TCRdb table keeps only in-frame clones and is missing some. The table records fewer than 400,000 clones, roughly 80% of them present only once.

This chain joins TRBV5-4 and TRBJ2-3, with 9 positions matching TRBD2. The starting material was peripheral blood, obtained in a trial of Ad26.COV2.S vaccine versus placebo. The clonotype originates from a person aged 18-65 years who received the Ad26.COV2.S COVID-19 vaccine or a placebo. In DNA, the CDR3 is TGTGCCAGCAGCACACCTAGCGGGGTTGGAGATACGCAGTATTTT. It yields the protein CASSTPSGVGDTQYF.